The subject of this entry is one T cell receptor (beta chain). Its antigen is undetermined. CDR1 MGHRA and CDR2 YSYEKL come from the germline V gene. The length of the CDR3 is 14 residues. Trimming cost V 6 bases and J 4 bases, with 15 bases left between them. These data belong to a study of T cells in localized non-small cell lung cancer. TCRdb's copy holds only in-frame clones and misses some; the assay was immunoSEQ multiplex PCR. Of around 70,000 clones detected, roughly nine tenths appear once; the ten largest clones hold 20% to 25%. Regarding the study as a whole: When the top 100 tumor clones were examined, a median approximately 60 of them also appeared in the adjacent lung, which was paired and uninvolved. The study sequenced only one region of the tumor. As a result, intratumor heterogeneity could not be excluded and remains possible.

This receptor was obtained from a male donor at least 60 years old with stage III squamous cell lung carcinoma. The J gene is TRBJ2-5, the V gene TRBV4-1; D tentatively fits TRBD1 or TRBD2 (7 bases each). Sequencing used peripheral blood, obtained before any cancer treatment. CDR3 nucleotide sequence: TGCGCCAGCAGTAGCCCAGGGGGGGCAGAGACCCAGTACTTC. Its protein product is CASSSPGGAETQYF.